The present T cell receptor (beta chain) was sequenced within a study of T cell responses to AZD1222 COVID-19 vaccine (dated by TCRdb to the early 2020s). Turning to the overall study: AZD1222 recipients with second doses at about 4 weeks or about 12 weeks were pooled, because spike-specific TCR depth and breadth did not differ between schedules. TCR sequencing covered more than 230 trial participants: some 210 given two doses of AZD1222 and about 26 given two doses of MenACWY control vaccine. Trial participants were enrolled into age subgroups of 18-55, 56-69 and 70-plus years, which contained approximately 150, 28 and 58 TCR-sequenced participants, respectively.

The CDR3 measures 12 amino acids from cysteine to phenylalanine. Just the 36-base CDR3 DNA is kept, in frame starting at base 1. V loses 10 bases at its end and J loses 6 bases; junction bases beyond the gene matches: 4. Via the germline V gene, CDR1 is SNHLY and CDR2 FYNNEI. In regard to this clone: Its antigen is unknown. Base qualities are not recorded, but no much larger clone differs from it by a single base.

The CDR3 regions of human TCRbeta chains were analyzed by immunosequencing. Per the source publication's procedure: Repertoire TCRs were matched against a reference library of SARS-CoV-2-specific TCRs generated with the MIRA antigen-specificity platform. Breadth was defined as the fraction of unique TCRs that were SARS-CoV-2-associated. Depth was defined as the fraction of total T cells that were SARS-CoV-2-associated. Using the MIRA data, each spike-specific TCR was assigned both to the spike region to which the TCR was reactive and to a CD4 or CD8 class. Log10-transformed breadth and depth values were compared by one-way ANOVA with Sidak's multiple comparisons tests. Imported from immuneACCESS, the table was reduced by TCRdb to in-frame sequences with V and J called. These copies leave out some clones; in studies compared against another copy, an unresolved V gene accounts for under half, and the cause of the remainder is not known. V and J calls plus clone size are reproduced from that table; the DNA served to infer D and trimming. The table for this sample lists about 130,000 clones; about 93% of them were counted only once. Together, the top ten hold 6% to 7% of the sample.

What the work shows at the level of the full study, not this receptor alone: The whole spike protein was spanned by vaccine-associated CD4 TCRs, and dominant responses were seen in regions 160-218 and 743-854. After two AZD1222 doses, both the breadth and the depth of spike-specific TCRs were significantly higher than at day 0 and than in MenACWY recipients. Participants were mostly white British and included more females than males, and it was suggested by the authors that clonal diversity may have been underestimated. Reportedly, almost half of the unique spike-specific TCRs recognized epitopes lying outside the regions that are mutated in the B.1.351 and B.1.1.7 variants. Only five or six AZD1222 recipients were SARS-CoV-2 seropositive at baseline, limiting conclusions about previously exposed vaccinees. Because no day 14 peak-response samples were available, repertoires were characterized only after the peak T cell response. In the small 56-69-year group, the increase in depth fell short of significance, most likely because of low power.

The time point label of this sample denotes: baseline before first vaccination. Vaccinee samples came from UK trials COV001 and COV002, including a single-blind randomized controlled phase 2/3 trial of AZD1222 (ChAdOx1 nCoV-19) in healthy adults. For TCRbeta chain sequencing, PBMC samples from trial participants were taken at day 0 and at day 28 after the second dose. The sequenced sample was peripheral blood, obtained on day 0 of AZD1222 vaccination. This receptor was identified in an adult in good health. Recombination joined TRBV2 with TRBJ1-2, with 11 central nucleotides matching TRBD1. The CDR3 corresponds to CATRDRGDGYTF. The DNA reads as follows: TGTGCCACCCGGGACAGGGGGGATGGCTACACCTTC.